Shown below are 13 T cell receptor beta chains from a single sample sequenced in a study of human T cells and chemical hapten exposure. Time point noted: patch test 3, about 24 weeks after DPC sensitization. Treatment: therapeutic diphenylcyclopropenone sensitization with weekly scalp DPC. TCRdb reprocessed the RACE reads via MiXCR and lists one record per CDR3 protein. The table shows some 79,000 distinct CDR3 sequences, with 10% to 12% occurring only once. The material was whole blood, obtained in connection with sensitization to the hapten diphenylcyclopropenone (DPC). The receptor source for this set is a woman aged 45 to 65 with alopecia areata. Some clones in this sample may be carry-over from other donors' samples.

In this sample, this clonotype turned up a few times. This sequence joins TRBV6-2 or TRBV6-3 and TRBJ2-5; 10 nucleotides match TRBD2. Trimming at V came to 6 bases and at J to 5 bases, leaving 12 bases not matched to a gene. Germline V gene lookup returns CDR1 MNHEY and CDR2 SVGEGT. The CDR3 consists of 16 residues. This chain's CDR3 is CASSSYSSGRTETQYF. The CDR3 bases are TGTGCCAGCAGCTCTTACAGTAGCGGGAGGACGGAGACCCAGTACTTC.

This clonotype was seen only a few times. The chain links TRBV7-2 to TRBJ2-3; 11 bases map to TRBD1. Germline values: CDR1 SGHTA, CDR2 FQGNSA. V shed 10 bases, J shed 6 bases, and the junction held 9 bases outside the gene matches. The CDR3 spans 14 residues. CDR3 DNA: TGTGCCATTGCCGGGACAGGGGGAGGGGATACGCAGTATTTT. Translating gives CAIAGTGGGDTQYF.

The chain couples TRBV27 to TRBJ2-7; weak D call: TRBD2 (6 bases). Germline assignment: CDR1 MNHEY and CDR2 SMNVEV (reference sequence). Trimming removed 5 bases at V and 7 bases at J, with 27 bases between. The CDR3 runs 17 residues. The CDR3 sequence is CASSPIPPAAGPIEQYF. As DNA, the CDR3 is TGTGCCAGCAGTCCTATACCCCCGGCGGCGGGACCTATAGAGCAGTACTTC.

This clonotype was detected a few times. This chain's CDR3 is CASTGRALAGSGANVLTF. The CDR3 region has the DNA TGTGCCAGCACCGGGCGGGCTCTAGCGGGCTCTGGGGCCAACGTCCTGACTTTC. The genes are TRBV28 and TRBJ2-6, with TRBD2 matching over 8 bases. There are 18 residues in the CDR3. CDR1 MDHEN and CDR2 SYDVKM come from the germline V gene. Trimming at V came to 7 bases and at J to 0 bases, leaving 11 bases not matched to a gene.

This clonotype was counted only a few times. The V call is TRBV11-2, the J call TRBJ2-7; TRBD2 agrees at 13 bases. Trimming removed 6 bases from V and 4 bases from J; junction bases left unmatched: 3. CDR1 is SGHAT, CDR2 FQNNGV, per germline. This CDR3 is built from 14 residues. The CDR3 DNA reads TGTGCCAGCAGAGGGACTAGCGGGGTGTACGAGCAGTACTTC. Translation: CASRGTSGVYEQYF.

This clonotype was picked up a small number of times. V gene TRBV19 combines with J gene TRBJ2-6, with 7 bases matching TRBD1. Germline-derived CDR1 and CDR2 are LNHDA and SQIVND (reference sequence). After removal of 5 bases from V and 0 bases from J, the junction contained 13 bases not matched to a gene. CDR3 size: 19 residues. CDR3 coding DNA: TGTGCCAGTAGTTCTCTCCCCCGGGACAGACTCTCTGGGGCCAACGTCCTGACTTTC. Translation gives CASSSLPRDRLSGANVLTF.

The table lists this clonotype with a few counts. V gene TRBV9 combines with J gene TRBJ2-6, with D unresolved. CDR3 length equals 16 residues. Deletions cut 0 bases from V and 1 base from J, with 8 bases between. Germline assignment: CDR1 SGDLS and CDR2 YYNGEE. CDR3: CASSVGHTSGANVLTF. The CDR3 coding sequence is TGTGCCAGCAGCGTAGGTCACACTTCTGGGGCCAACGTCCTGACTTTC.

The table lists this clonotype with many counts. This chain connects TRBV10-3 to TRBJ2-7; perhaps TRBD2 as D (6 bases). V was trimmed by 3 bases and J by 5 bases, leaving 20 bases between them. The CDR3 is made up of 16 amino acids. In germline, CDR1 is ENHRY, CDR2 SYGVKD. CDR3 in amino acids: CAISDSAQPRGDEQYF. CDR3 nucleotide sequence: TGTGCCATCAGTGATTCCGCCCAGCCGCGGGGTGACGAGCAGTACTTC.

This clonotype was seen ten or more times. The V call is TRBV2, the J call TRBJ2-7, with 9 bases matching TRBD2. V lost 4 bases and J lost 5; bases outside the gene matches: 9. CDR3 size: 15 residues. Germline V lookup: CDR1 SNHLY, CDR2 FYNNEI. DNA of the CDR3: TGTGCCAGCAGTGGGGTAGCGGGGGCGGTAAACGAGCAGTACTTC. It yields the protein CASSGVAGAVNEQYF.

This clonotype turned up a few times. The CDR3 DNA follows: TGTGCCAGCAGCTCCCTTAGCGGGAGGACTACCTCCTACAATGAGCAGTTCTTC. It is translated as CASSSLSGRTTSYNEQFF. The V gene is TRBV7-6, the J gene TRBJ2-1; 10 bases fit TRBD2. The CDR3 has 18 amino acids. Germline V lookup: CDR1 SGHVS, CDR2 FNYEAQ. V trimming: 4 bases; J trimming: 0 bases; junction bases outside the gene matches: 9.

This chain uses TRBV5-1 with TRBJ2-5; TRBD2 agrees at 7 bases. Germline CDR1 and CDR2: SGHRS and YFSETQ. The CDR3 extends over 14 amino acids. V lost 0 bases to trimming and J lost 2 bases; unmatched junction nucleotides: 1. CDR3 nucleotide sequence: TGCGCCAGCAGCTTGGGACTAGCTCAAGAGACCCAGTACTTC. Amino acid sequence: CASSLGLAQETQYF.

This clonotype was counted at least ten times. The chain joins TRBV4-1 to TRBJ2-7, with TRBD2 identical over 9 bases. Germline CDR1 and CDR2: MGHRA and YSYEKL. The J segment lost 0 bases and the V segment lost 0 bases, leaving 0 bases of the junction unmatched. The CDR3 has 15 amino acids. Written as DNA, the CDR3 is TGCGCCAGCAGCCAAGAACTAGCGGGCTCCTACGAGCAGTACTTC. Translation: CASSQELAGSYEQYF.

This rearrangement joins TRBV6-6 to TRBJ2-7; tentative D call: TRBD2 (6 bases). V was shortened by 6 bases and J by 5 bases, with 14 bases between the two germline ends. Germline CDR1 reads MNHNY; CDR2 reads SVGAGI (reference sequence). The CDR3 totals 13 residues. CDR3 residues: CASSSGVGDEQYF. CDR3 sequence (DNA): TGTGCCAGCAGCTCGGGGGTCGGGGACGAGCAGTACTTC.